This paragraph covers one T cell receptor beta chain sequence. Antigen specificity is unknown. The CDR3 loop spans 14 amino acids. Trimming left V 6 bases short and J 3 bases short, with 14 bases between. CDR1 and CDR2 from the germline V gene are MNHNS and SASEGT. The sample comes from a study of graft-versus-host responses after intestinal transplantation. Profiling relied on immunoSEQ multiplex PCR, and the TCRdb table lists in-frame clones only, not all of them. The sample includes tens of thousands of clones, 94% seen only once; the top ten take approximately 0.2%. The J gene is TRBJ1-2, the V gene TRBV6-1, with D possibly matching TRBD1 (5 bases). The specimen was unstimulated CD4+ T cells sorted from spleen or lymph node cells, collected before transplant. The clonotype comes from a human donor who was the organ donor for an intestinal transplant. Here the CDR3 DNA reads TGTGCCAGCAGCCGAGGTGGAGGGGACTATGGCTACACCTTC. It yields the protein CASSRGGGDYGYTF.